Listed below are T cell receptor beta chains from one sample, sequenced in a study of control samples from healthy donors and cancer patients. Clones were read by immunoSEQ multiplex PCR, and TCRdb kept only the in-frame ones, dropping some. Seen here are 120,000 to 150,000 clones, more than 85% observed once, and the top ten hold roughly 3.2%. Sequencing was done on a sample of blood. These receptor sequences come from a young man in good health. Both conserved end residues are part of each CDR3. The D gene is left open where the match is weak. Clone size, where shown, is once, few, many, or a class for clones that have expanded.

CDR3 DNA: TGTGCCAGCAGCAAAGTATTCGGCAGGGGGCAAGGAGATACGCAGTATTTT
CDR3 protein: CASSKVFGRGQGDTQYF
V gene: TRBV21-1
clone size: .
J gene: TRBJ2-3
D gene: .

CDR3 DNA: TGTGCTAGTGGTTTAGCCAGGGGGCTATGGGAGACCCAGTACTTC
CDR3 protein: CASGLARGLWETQYF
V gene: TRBV12-5
clone size: once
J gene: TRBJ2-5
D gene: TRBD1

CDR3 DNA: TGCGCCAGCAGAGGATCTACGGGGTACTATGGCTACACCTTC
CDR3 protein: CASRGSTGYYGYTF
V gene: TRBV5-1
clone size: once
J gene: TRBJ1-2
D gene: .

CDR3 DNA: TGTGCCAGCACGCCCGGACTAGCGGTCACAGATACGCAGTATTTT
CDR3 protein: CASTPGLAVTDTQYF
V gene: TRBV6-5
clone size: .
J gene: TRBJ2-3
D gene: TRBD2

CDR3 DNA: TGTGCCAGCAGCCAAGATCCGATAGCTAACTATGGCTACACCTTC
CDR3 protein: CASSQDPIANYGYTF
V gene: TRBV4-2
clone size: .
J gene: TRBJ1-2
D gene: .

CDR3 DNA: TGTGCCAGCAGCAAACTGGGCAGGGCGGTGGAATATAGCAATCAGCCCCAGCATTTT
CDR3 protein: CASSKLGRAVEYSNQPQHF
V gene: TRBV21-1
clone size: .
J gene: TRBJ1-5
D gene: .

CDR3 DNA: TGCGCCAGCAGCTTTGGACAGCTGAACACCGGGGAGCTGTTTTTT
CDR3 protein: CASSFGQLNTGELFF
V gene: TRBV5-1
clone size: .
J gene: TRBJ2-2
D gene: .

CDR3 DNA: TGCGCCAGCAGCCAATCCATCTCGGCAGTACGGCAGTTCTTC
CDR3 protein: CASSQSISAVRQFF
V gene: TRBV4-1
clone size: .
J gene: TRBJ2-1
D gene: .

CDR3 DNA: TGTGCCAGCAATGGGACTAGCAATAAAAACCGCACCGGGGAGCTGTTTTTT
CDR3 protein: CASNGTSNKNRTGELFF
V gene: TRBV5-8
clone size: once
J gene: TRBJ2-2
D gene: TRBD2

CDR3 DNA: TGTGCCAGCAGTTTAGATCTAGGGGTGGGTCAGCCCCAGCATTTT
CDR3 protein: CASSLDLGVGQPQHF
V gene: TRBV28
clone size: .
J gene: TRBJ1-5
D gene: .

CDR3 DNA: TGTGCCAGCAGTTTACGGAATGAAAAACTGTTTTTT
CDR3 protein: CASSLRNEKLFF
V gene: TRBV28
clone size: .
J gene: TRBJ1-4
D gene: .

CDR3 DNA: TGTGCCAGCAGCTTCAACAGGGACAGCCGCCACACTGAAGCTTTCTTT
CDR3 protein: CASSFNRDSRHTEAFF
V gene: TRBV5-4
clone size: .
J gene: TRBJ1-1
D gene: TRBD1

CDR3 DNA: TGCGCCAGCAGACCGGGACAGGGGATCGGGGAGCTGTTTTTT
CDR3 protein: CASRPGQGIGELFF
V gene: TRBV10-2
clone size: .
J gene: TRBJ2-2
D gene: TRBD1